The 24 T cell receptor beta chains listed next were all sequenced from one sample in a study of T-cell memory formation after mild COVID-19. TCRdb fed the 5' RACE reads into MiXCR, producing one record per CDR3 protein. Of 300,000 to 400,000 distinct CDR3 sequences listed, approximately 29% were seen once; the top ten hold roughly 12%. Material for sequencing was PBMCs or a T cell subset sorted from them (not recorded which). The receptors stem from an adult woman who had mild COVID-19 (a few samples of this study predate the infection). Cell type and time point are not known.

The chain combines TRBV20-1 with TRBJ1-2; a possible D gene is TRBD1 (6 bases). The CDR3 extends over 12 amino acids. Trimming took 5 bases from V and 4 from J, leaving 11 bases between them. The V gene's germline CDR1 is DFQATT and CDR2 SNEGSKA (reference sequence). CDR3 DNA sequence: TGCAGTGCTCTCACAGGGACCTATGGCTACACCTTC. Translating it yields CSALTGTYGYTF.

The chain has TRBV12-3 or TRBV12-4 and TRBJ2-7; D possibly matches TRBD1 or TRBD2 (6 bases each). Trimming took 3 bases from V and 2 from J, leaving 11 bases between them. There are 14 residues in the CDR3. The CDR3 here is CASSFRGVTYEQYF. The CDR3 nucleotides are TGTGCCAGCAGTTTTAGGGGGGTCACCTACGAGCAGTACTTC.

This clonotype was picked up a small number of times. The V gene is TRBV29-1, the J gene TRBJ1-5; no definite D call. V lost 5 bases, J lost 0 bases, and 5 bases lay in between. CDR1 and CDR2 (germline): SQVTM, ANQGSEA. The CDR3 totals 12 residues. DNA of the CDR3: TGCAGCGTTAGTTATAGCAATCAGCCCCAGCATTTT. Translation gives CSVSYSNQPQHF. Filled out from reference TRBV29-1 and TRBJ1-5, the complete variable domain reads SAVISQKPSRDICQRGTSLTIQCQVDSQVTMMFWYRQQPGQSLTLIATANQGSEATYESGFVIDKFPISRPNLTFSTLTVSNMSPEDSSIYLCSVSYSNQPQHFGDGTRLSIL.

The sample holds a few counts of this clonotype. This chain connects TRBV5-6 to TRBJ2-3, with 9 bases fitting TRBD2. Germline V CDR1 and CDR2: SGHDT, YYEEEE. V lost 4 bases, J lost 6 bases, and 15 bases stayed unmatched. This CDR3 has 17 residues. The CDR3 bases are TGTGCCAGCAGCGGCCGACTAGCGGCCATGATGCGTGATACGCAGTATTTT. Its protein is CASSGRLAAMMRDTQYF.

This clonotype was found a few times. The CDR3 DNA follows: TGTGCCAGCAGTCACACAGGTGGGGTCGAAGAGACCCAGTACTTC. This codes for CASSHTGGVEETQYF. This chain connects TRBV6-6 to TRBJ2-5, with TRBD1 as a possible D gene (5 bases). Germline-derived CDR1 and CDR2 are MNHNY and SVGAGI (reference sequence). V was shortened by 5 bases and J by 3 bases, with 16 bases between the two germline ends. This CDR3 is built from 15 residues.

This clonotype has just a few counts. The chain recombines TRBV4-2 with TRBJ2-7; D possibly corresponds to TRBD2 (7 bases). Trimming took 3 bases from V and 4 from J, leaving 13 bases between them. The germline gives CDR1 LGHNA, CDR2 YNFKEQ. This CDR3 has 14 residues. For the CDR3, the DNA is TGTGCCAGCAGCCAGCGGGGGCAGGATTACGAGCAGTACTTC. Protein: CASSQRGQDYEQYF.

This clonotype was observed a few times. The chain joins TRBV9 to TRBJ2-1; TRBD1 might be the D (6 bases). The CDR3 sequence is 14 residues long. Per germline, CDR1 SGDLS and CDR2 YYNGEE. V dropped 0 bases and J dropped 4 bases, with 8 bases sitting between them. The CDR3 coding sequence is TGTGCCAGCAGCGTAGAGGGACAATACAATGAGCAGTTCTTC. This encodes CASSVEGQYNEQFF.

V gene TRBV5-8 combines with J gene TRBJ1-2; 11 nucleotides align to TRBD1. CDR3 length equals 15 residues. The germline gives CDR1 SGHTS, CDR2 YDEGEE. V trimming: 6 bases; J trimming: 3 bases; junction bases outside the gene matches: 7. The CDR3 loop reads CASNPDRGLHYGYTF. The CDR3 region has the DNA TGTGCCAGCAACCCGGACAGGGGGCTCCACTATGGCTACACCTTC.

This clonotype was observed a few times. The V call is TRBV6-5, the J call TRBJ2-7; D is perhaps TRBD1 (5 bases). V gave up 0 bases and J gave up 7 bases, with 13 bases separating them. This CDR3 spans 14 amino acids. Germline values: CDR1 MNHEY, CDR2 SVGAGI. CDR3 nucleotide sequence: TGTGCCAGCAGTTACTCACCAGGGAAGGAAGAGCAGTACTTC. Residues: CASSYSPGKEEQYF.

V usage is TRBV12-3 or TRBV12-4 and J usage is TRBJ1-1; TRBD1 is a possible D gene (6 bases). Trimming shortened V by 6 bases and J by 1 base, and 9 bases separated the two germline ends. This CDR3 has 13 residues. The CDR3 region has the DNA TGTGCCAGCAGCTACAGGGCGAACACTGAAGCTTTCTTT. Translated: CASSYRANTEAFF.

The V call is TRBV7-2, the J call TRBJ2-7, with TRBD2 identical over 11 bases. Germline V lookup: CDR1 SGHTA, CDR2 FQGNSA. The CDR3 spans 15 residues. V gave up 7 bases and J gave up 0 bases; unmatched junction bases: 5. The CDR3: CASIPGLAASYEQYF. CDR3 coding DNA: TGTGCCAGCATACCGGGACTAGCGGCCTCCTACGAGCAGTACTTC. Variable domain in full (rest from reference TRBV7-2 and TRBJ2-7): GAGVSQSPSNKVTEKGKDVELRCDPISGHTALYWYRQSLGQGLEFLIYFQGNSAPDKSGLPSDRFSAERTGGSVSTLTIQRTQQEDSAVYLCASIPGLAASYEQYFGPGTRLTVT.

The chain links TRBV27 to TRBJ2-3, with a weak D call TRBD1 (6 bases). Between the trimmed V and J ends, which lost 2 bases and 2 bases, there was a span of 14 bases. The CDR3 is 16 amino acids. Germline V lookup: CDR1 MNHEY, CDR2 SMNVEV (reference sequence). In nucleotides, the CDR3 is TGTGCCAGCAGTTTAATCCGTGGGGACAACACAGATACGCAGTATTTT. Its protein product is CASSLIRGDNTDTQYF.

J is TRBJ2-5 and V is TRBV4-1, with 7 bases lining up with TRBD1. After removal of 0 bases from V and 5 bases from J, the junction contained 15 bases not matched to a gene. Germline V gene lookup returns CDR1 MGHRA and CDR2 YSYEKL. The CDR3 spans 18 residues. The CDR3 region is CASSQERGTVNGMETQYF. CDR3 DNA sequence: TGCGCCAGCAGCCAAGAAAGAGGGACAGTGAACGGGATGGAGACCCAGTACTTC.

This clonotype was recorded a few times. V and J are TRBV7-3 and TRBJ1-1; 9 bases align to TRBD1. The length of the CDR3 is 14 residues. The V segment lost 5 bases and the J segment 6 bases; nucleotides outside the gene matches: 7. The V gene's germline CDR1 is SGHTA and CDR2 FQGTGA. In DNA form, the CDR3 reads TGTGCCAGCAGCATGGGGACAGGGAGACCTGAAGCTTTCTTT. Encoded protein: CASSMGTGRPEAFF. The whole variable domain, remainder taken from reference TRBV7-3 and TRBJ1-1, is GAGVSQTPSNKVTEKGKYVELRCDPISGHTALYWYRQSLGQGPEFLIYFQGTGAADDSGLPNDRFFAVRPEGSVSTLKIQRTERGDSAVYLCASSMGTGRPEAFFGQGTRLTVV.

The chain combines TRBV5-1 with TRBJ2-3, with 8 bases lining up with TRBD2. In germline, CDR1 is SGHRS, CDR2 YFSETQ. The CDR3 runs 16 residues. J was trimmed by 4 bases and V by 0 bases; bases with no gene match: 7. The chain's CDR3 is CASSLALRGGPDTQYF. The CDR3 nucleotides are TGCGCCAGCAGCTTGGCACTTCGGGGGGGCCCAGATACGCAGTATTTT.

CDR3 sequence (DNA): TGTGCCAGTAGTATAGCGGGGGGGGCCGGAGGCTATGGCTACACCTTC. Encoded protein: CASSIAGGAGGYGYTF. The V gene is TRBV19, the J gene TRBJ1-2; a weak D match, TRBD1 (6 bases). This CDR3 is 16 amino acids long. The germline V gene has CDR1 LNHDA and CDR2 SQIVND (reference sequence). V was clipped by 1 base and J by 4 bases, with 16 bases between them.

V usage is TRBV7-9 and J usage is TRBJ2-5; weak D call: TRBD2 (5 bases). V gave up 5 bases and J gave up 9 bases, with 7 bases separating them. The CDR3 is 10 residues long. Germline-derived CDR1 and CDR2 are SEHNR and FQNEAQ (reference sequence). CDR3 DNA: TGTGCCAGCAGCCCCGGGGCCCAGTACTTC. The encoded protein is CASSPGAQYF.

V and J are TRBV30 and TRBJ1-2; unclear D gene. V gave up 2 bases and J gave up 6 bases, with 10 bases separating them. CDR3 length equals 12 residues. Germline lookup yields CDR1 GTSNPN and CDR2 SVGIG (reference sequence). The CDR3 DNA follows: TGTGCCTGGAGTCTTGTACGGGATGGCTACACCTTC. Protein sequence: CAWSLVRDGYTF.

This chain connects TRBV12-3 or TRBV12-4 to TRBJ2-4, with TRBD1 matching 9 bases. The CDR3 sequence is 17 residues long. J gave up 0 bases and V 6 bases, and 9 bases lay outside the gene matches. CDR3 region: CASRLSGTGIAKNIQYF. CDR3 nucleotide sequence: TGTGCCAGCAGATTGTCCGGGACAGGGATAGCCAAAAACATTCAGTACTTC.

The CDR3 sequence is CASSLGAGGRSGELFF. The CDR3 region has the DNA TGCGCCAGCAGCTTGGGGGCAGGGGGCCGTTCCGGGGAGCTGTTTTTT. The gene calls are TRBV5-1 and TRBJ2-2; 8 nucleotides match TRBD1. The CDR3 runs 16 residues. The J segment lost 6 bases and the V segment lost 0 bases, leaving 7 bases of the junction unmatched. The germline V gene encodes CDR1 SGHRS and CDR2 YFSETQ.

This clonotype has just a few counts. The V gene is TRBV7-9, the J gene TRBJ2-1; perhaps TRBD1 as D (7 bases). Trimming removed 5 bases at V and 4 bases at J, with 18 bases between. In germline, CDR1 is SEHNR, CDR2 FQNEAQ (reference sequence). The CDR3 runs to 16 residues. CDR3 sequence: CASSPRGAGVYNEQFF. The CDR3 DNA reads TGTGCCAGCAGCCCCAGGGGGGCTGGGGTTTACAATGAGCAGTTCTTC.

The V call is TRBV5-1, the J call TRBJ2-7, with D unclear. There are 14 residues in the CDR3. Germline-derived CDR1 and CDR2 are SGHRS and YFSETQ. Trimming removed 0 bases from V and 4 bases from J, with 11 bases in between. The CDR3 protein is CASSLGSGSYEQYF. The CDR3 DNA is TGCGCCAGCAGCTTGGGTTCAGGAAGTTACGAGCAGTACTTC.

This clonotype appeared a few times. The rearrangement joins TRBV5-4 to TRBJ2-2; a possible D gene is TRBD1 (5 bases). Germline V gene sequence: CDR1 SGHNT, CDR2 YYREEE (reference sequence). Trimming removed 0 bases at V and 4 bases at J, with 7 bases between. The CDR3 extends over 14 amino acids. The CDR3 sequence: CASSLDRSTGELFF. In DNA, the CDR3 is TGTGCCAGCAGCTTGGACAGGTCCACCGGGGAGCTGTTTTTT.

This clonotype was seen more than once but under ten times. V usage is TRBV6-2 or TRBV6-3 and J usage is TRBJ2-3, with 12 bases that match TRBD2. CDR1 is MNHEY and CDR2 is SVGEGT in the germline V gene. This CDR3 is built from 20 residues. Trimming took 9 bases from V and 0 from J; bases not matched to a gene: 19. This chain's CDR3 is CASPTRTSGNPTPSTDTQYF. The CDR3 bases are TGTGCCAGTCCTACCCGGACTAGCGGGAACCCAACACCTAGCACAGATACGCAGTATTTT.